The sequence of this T cell receptor (beta chain) was determined in a study of T cell repertoires in ileal Crohn's disease. Study in general: Thiopurines (around 11) or anti-TNF agents (around 17) were given postoperatively to about half. Per sample, roughly 0.5 micrograms of biopsy DNA were TCRB immunosequenced.

Repertoires were generated with immunoSEQ multiplex PCR, while TCRdb's copy carries only in-frame clones and drops some. The repertoire has about 7,800 clones, 75% to 85% of them found once; the top ten carry approximately 10%. Whole-study results and caveats: High-frequency clones were more common in sorted CD8 than CD4 cells. Clonal expansions were more frequent in active smokers than non-smokers at surgery.

V was clipped by 1 base and J by 5 bases; unmatched bases: 1. Germline assignment: CDR1 SGHAT and CDR2 FQNNGV. CDR3 length equals 13 residues. In the case of this clone: The antigen remains undetermined.

This sample's time point: inflamed ileum from the surgical specimen. This sequence was found in an adult with Crohn's disease. The chain employs TRBV11-2 and TRBJ1-2; 7 bases align to TRBD1. The material sequenced was ileal tissue. The CDR3 protein is CASSLGTGYGYTF. As DNA, the CDR3 is TGTGCCAGCAGCTTAGGGACAGGTTATGGCTACACCTTC.